Listed here are 14 T cell receptor beta chains from one sample, sequenced in a study of OX40 agonist ivuxolimab in advanced cancers. Using immunoSEQ multiplex PCR, the repertoire was profiled, and TCRdb retains in-frame clones only, with some absent. Of roughly 83,000 clones in the sample, about 90% were seen once. Sequencing used CD4+ or CD8+ T cells sorted from blood, obtained in a trial of the OX40 agonist ivuxolimab. These receptors originate from an adult with an advanced solid tumor such as melanoma, head and neck, liver or kidney cancer.

This sequence joins TRBV9 and TRBJ2-7, with 8 positions matching TRBD1. The germline V gene encodes CDR1 SGDLS and CDR2 YYNGEE. CDR3 size: 13 residues. With V trimmed by 3 bases and J by 7 bases, 6 bases remained unmatched. CDR3 protein: CASSASQGGEQYF. The CDR3 DNA reads TGTGCCAGCAGCGCCTCACAGGGGGGAGAGCAGTACTTC.

The chain recombines TRBV30 with TRBJ2-1; tentatively, D is TRBD2 (5 bases). The CDR3 sequence is 13 residues long. V shed 3 bases and J shed 5 bases, with 11 bases lying between them. Germline V gives CDR1 GTSNPN, CDR2 SVGIG (reference sequence). This chain's CDR3 is CAWSGVLDNEQFF. Written as DNA, the CDR3 is TGTGCCTGGAGCGGGGTGCTGGACAATGAGCAGTTCTTC.

The chain couples TRBV4-1 to TRBJ2-1, with a weak D call TRBD2 (6 bases). V was pared by 0 bases and J by 0 bases, with 6 bases between. CDR3 length: 15 residues. Germline loops: CDR1 MGHRA, CDR2 YSYEKL. Written as DNA, the CDR3 is TGCGCCAGCAGCCAAGAGCGGGACTCCTACAATGAGCAGTTCTTC. Residues: CASSQERDSYNEQFF.

The rearrangement uses TRBV5-1 and TRBJ2-5; D ambiguous. This CDR3 contains 14 residues. In germline, CDR1 is SGHRS, CDR2 YFSETQ. The germline V and J ends were trimmed by 0 bases and 3 bases, with 9 bases remaining between them. The CDR3 region is CASSLVGGKETQYF. The CDR3 DNA is TGCGCCAGCAGCTTGGTTGGCGGCAAAGAGACCCAGTACTTC.

The chain uses TRBV4-2 and TRBJ2-1; D is unresolved. CDR1 and CDR2 from the germline V gene are LGHNA and YNFKEQ. Trimming stripped 7 bases from V and 0 bases from J, with 4 bases between. The CDR3 extends over 12 amino acids. The CDR3 region is CASISSYNEQFF. As DNA, the CDR3 is TGTGCCAGCATTAGCTCCTACAATGAGCAGTTCTTC.

This chain joins TRBV13 and TRBJ1-1; tentative D call: TRBD1 (5 bases). Germline assignment: CDR1 PRHDT and CDR2 FYEKMQ (reference sequence). Deletions cut 5 bases from V and 2 bases from J, with 9 bases between. There are 13 residues in the CDR3. The CDR3 region is CASSGRGNTEAFF. In DNA, the CDR3 is TGTGCCAGCAGCGGTAGGGGCAACACTGAAGCTTTCTTT. The whole variable domain, filled in from reference TRBV13 and TRBJ1-1, reads AAGVIQSPRHLIKEKRETATLKCYPIPRHDTVYWYQQGPGQDPQFLISFYEKMQSDKGSIPDRFSAQQFSDYHSELNMSSLELGDSALYFCASSGRGNTEAFFGQGTRLTVV.

The rearrangement links TRBV19 to TRBJ1-5, with D possibly matching TRBD1 (5 bases). CDR1 is LNHDA, CDR2 SQIVND, per germline (reference sequence). The V gene lost 1 base and the J gene lost 2 bases, with 9 bases spanning the gap. This CDR3 has 15 amino acids. The CDR3 DNA reads as TGTGCCAGTAGTATAGGGGGGGTCGGCAATCAGCCCCAGCATTTT. Its translation is CASSIGGVGNQPQHF.

The CDR3 DNA reads TGTGCCAGCAGCGGGGACCCTGGGGGCAATCAGCCCCAGCATTTT. Encoded protein: CASSGDPGGNQPQHF. This chain uses TRBV2 with TRBJ1-5, with D perhaps TRBD1 (5 bases). The germline gives CDR1 SNHLY, CDR2 FYNNEI. V was cut by 6 bases and J by 2 bases, with 14 bases left in between. The CDR3 length is 15 residues.

This sequence joins TRBV30 and TRBJ2-4; no clear D. Germline V lookup: CDR1 GTSNPN, CDR2 SVGIG (reference sequence). The germline V and J ends were trimmed by 0 bases and 13 bases, with 13 bases remaining between them. CDR3 length: 12 amino acids. CDR3 sequence reads: CAWSVPANSQYF. Written as DNA, the CDR3 is TGTGCCTGGAGTGTACCCGCCAATTCCCAGTACTTC.

This clone was observed a handful of times. V is TRBV4-1 and J is TRBJ1-1; TRBD1 is a possible D gene (5 bases). The CDR3 covers 16 residues. V lost 1 base and J lost 0, with 12 bases in between. Germline CDR1 MGHRA, CDR2 YSYEKL. CDR3 sequence (DNA): TGCGCCAGCAGCCAAGGAGGAGAGGGGTTGAACACTGAAGCTTTCTTT. It translates to CASSQGGEGLNTEAFF.

This chain links TRBV13 with TRBJ2-3, with D perhaps matching TRBD2 (5 bases). The germline V and J ends were trimmed by 4 bases and 0 bases, with 5 bases remaining between them. Per germline, CDR1 PRHDT and CDR2 FYEKMQ (reference sequence). The CDR3 loop spans 13 amino acids. CDR3 sequence: CASSSSSTDTQYF. CDR3 nucleotide sequence: TGTGCCAGCAGCTCTAGCAGCACAGATACGCAGTATTTT.

This sequence joins TRBV1 and TRBJ2-1; the table calls TRBD2, which could not be checked here. TRBV1 has pseudogene status. The CDR3 covers 16 residues. The chain's CDR3 is CTSSQESPSSYNEQFF. CDR3 nucleotides: TGCACCAGCAGCCAAGAAAGTCCGAGCTCCTACAATGAGCAGTTCTTC.

The genes are TRBV2 and TRBJ1-2; TRBD1 might be the D (6 bases). The V gene lost 3 bases and the J gene lost 4 bases, with 12 bases spanning the gap. Germline V CDR1 and CDR2: SNHLY, FYNNEI. This CDR3 comprises 14 residues. CDR3 nucleotide sequence: TGTGCCAGCAGTGAGGGGGCAGGGTTCTATGGCTACACCTTC. It specifies CASSEGAGFYGYTF.

The V gene is TRBV7-6, the J gene TRBJ2-7, with 13 bases fitting TRBD2. The trim removed 5 bases at V and 4 bases at J, leaving 11 bases unmatched. The CDR3 consists of 17 residues. Germline values: CDR1 SGHVS, CDR2 FNYEAQ. CDR3 DNA sequence: TGTGCCAGCAGCCTGGAGGGGGGACTAGCGGGGCTTTACGAGCAGTACTTC. Its translation is CASSLEGGLAGLYEQYF. Combining the CDR3 with reference TRBV7-6 and TRBJ2-7 gives the whole variable domain GAGVSQSPRYKVTKRGQDVALRCDPISGHVSLYWYRQALGQGPEFLTYFNYEAQQDKSGLPNDRFSAERPEGSISTLTIQRTEQRDSAMYRCASSLEGGLAGLYEQYFGPGTRLTVT.